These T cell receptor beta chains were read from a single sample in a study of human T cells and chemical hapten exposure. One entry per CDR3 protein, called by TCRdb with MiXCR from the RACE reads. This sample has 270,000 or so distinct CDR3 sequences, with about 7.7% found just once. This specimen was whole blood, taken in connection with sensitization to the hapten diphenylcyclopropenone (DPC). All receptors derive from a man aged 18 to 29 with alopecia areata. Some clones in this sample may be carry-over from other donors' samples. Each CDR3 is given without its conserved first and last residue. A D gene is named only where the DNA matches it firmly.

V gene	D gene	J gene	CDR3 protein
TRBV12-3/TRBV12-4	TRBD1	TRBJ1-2	ASRSDRVGPGYT
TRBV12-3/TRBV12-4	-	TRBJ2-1	ASSLHLLGNNEQF
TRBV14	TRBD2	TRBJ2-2	ASSTLAGWTGELF
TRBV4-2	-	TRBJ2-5	ASSQDSEYRETQY
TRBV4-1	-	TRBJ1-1	ASSQWGPNTEAF
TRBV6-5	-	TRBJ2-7	ASRAGLQHEQY
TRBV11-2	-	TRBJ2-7	ASSSGLRGAALTLKEQY
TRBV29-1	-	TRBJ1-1	SVTWTGKNTEAF
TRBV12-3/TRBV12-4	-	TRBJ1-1	ASSSRGSGTEAF
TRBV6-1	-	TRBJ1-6	ASSFINAYNSPLH
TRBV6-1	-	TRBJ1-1	ASRLTGSGTEAF
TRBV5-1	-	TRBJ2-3	ASSSALGLDADTQY
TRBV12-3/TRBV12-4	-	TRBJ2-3	ASSLGADLDTQY
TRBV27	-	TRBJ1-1	ASSSPLTVNTEAF
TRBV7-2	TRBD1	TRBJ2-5	ASSLELRGRETQY
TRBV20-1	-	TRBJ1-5	SATAGAGATQPQH
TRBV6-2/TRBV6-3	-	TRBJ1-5	ASSYREVGNQPQH